A single T cell receptor beta chain is shown here with its context. The target antigen is unknown. The data derive from a study of shared clonotypes between healthy human individuals. Study results and limitations: Generally, estimated richness proved larger in naive subsets than it did in memory subsets. The study found lower generation probabilities in non-shared clonotypes than in those shared by all four donors.

Trimming took 8 bases from V and 3 from J, leaving 19 bases between them. Per the germline V gene, CDR1 is MDHEN and CDR2 is SYDVKM. The CDR3 covers 15 residues. TCRdb's table, derived via immunoSEQ multiplex PCR, lists solely in-frame clones and lacks some. The top ten clones hold 0.37% of a sample with roughly 2,300,000 clones, roughly 90% of them seen once. Specimen: naive CD4+ T cells from PBMCs. This sample's subset: CD45RA+ positively selected. The V gene is TRBV28, the J gene TRBJ1-2, with D hard to call. The TCR originated in a young man in good health. Some clones in this sample may be carry-over from other donors' samples. The CDR3 reads CASRGGQWVYYGYTF. The CDR3 coding sequence is TGTGCCAGCCGGGGTGGGCAGTGGGTATACTATGGCTACACCTTC.